This paragraph reports one T cell receptor beta chain. Germline lookup yields CDR1 SGHNT and CDR2 YENEEA. The CDR3 contains 19 residues. Germline trimming cut 5 bases from V and 0 bases from J; bases unmatched to any gene: 12. This record comes from a study of blood T cell repertoires in COVID-19. Study at large: Some COVID-19 samples were acute and others convalescent; all came from the United States, Italy and Spain. In each case, the material was cDNA or gDNA derived from T cells, B-cell-depleted T cells, or PBMCs.

Authors' processing steps: Amplification of reference gene primers was used by the study to estimate nucleated cell counts. The assay was immunoSEQ multiplex PCR, and TCRdb's table has in-frame clones only and misses some. V and J calls and clone size come straight from that table; D and trimming were deduced from the DNA. The sample shows over 50,000 clones, around 77% of them seen only once. The TCR originated in a man older than 75 with active or convalescent COVID-19. Specimen: peripheral blood. V is TRBV11-3 and J is TRBJ2-1, with 11 bases aligning to TRBD2. The DNA for the CDR3 is TGTGCCAGCAGCCAAGGGACTCTAGCGGGGGGTGGCTCCTACAATGAGCAGTTCTTC. Its translation: CASSQGTLAGGGSYNEQFF.